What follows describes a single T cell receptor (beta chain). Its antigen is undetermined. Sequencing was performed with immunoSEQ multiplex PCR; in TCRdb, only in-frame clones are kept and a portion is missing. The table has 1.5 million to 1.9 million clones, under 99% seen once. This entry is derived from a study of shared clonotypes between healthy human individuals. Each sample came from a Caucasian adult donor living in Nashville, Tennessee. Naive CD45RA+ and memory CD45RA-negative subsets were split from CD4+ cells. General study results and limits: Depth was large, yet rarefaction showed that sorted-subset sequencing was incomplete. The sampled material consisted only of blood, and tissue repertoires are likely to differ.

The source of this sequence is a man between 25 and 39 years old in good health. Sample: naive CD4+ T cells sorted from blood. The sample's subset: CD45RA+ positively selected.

In nucleotides, the CDR3 is TGTGCCAGCAGCCTACTCACAGCGGGGGGCTACACCTTC. Translated: CASSLLTAGGYTF. The chain joins TRBV28 to TRBJ1-2; no firm D call. The CDR3 is 13 residues long. V dropped 6 bases and J dropped 8 bases, with 16 bases sitting between them. The germline V gene has CDR1 MDHEN and CDR2 SYDVKM.